A single sample gave rise to the 21 T cell receptor beta chains below, sequenced in a study of T cells in localized non-small cell lung cancer. Produced via immunoSEQ multiplex PCR; TCRdb's table is partial and in-frame only. The table shows just over 70,000 clones, with about nine tenths occurring only once. Sample: peripheral blood, taken before any cancer treatment. Every receptor here comes from a male donor at least 60 years old with stage III squamous cell lung carcinoma.

J is TRBJ2-5 and V is TRBV28, with TRBD1 matching over 7 bases. The germline CDR1 and CDR2 sequences are MDHEN and SYDVKM. The CDR3 is 15 residues long. The V gene end was trimmed by 4 bases and the J gene end by 4 bases; junction bases not matched to a gene: 9. CDR3 protein: CASSSRQGVRETQYF. CDR3 DNA: TGTGCCAGCAGTTCCAGACAGGGCGTGCGAGAGACCCAGTACTTC.

This chain links TRBV6-1 with TRBJ1-3, with D possibly being TRBD1 (5 bases). The CDR3 covers 13 residues. Germline CDR1 MNHNS, CDR2 SASEGT. Trimming took 1 base from V and 8 from J, leaving 9 bases between them. The CDR3 sequence is CASSEGGGDTIYF. The DNA of the CDR3 is TGTGCCAGCAGTGAAGGGGGCGGTGACACCATATATTTT.

The V call is TRBV5-1, the J call TRBJ1-1; 10 positions agree with TRBD1. CDR1 SGHRS and CDR2 YFSETQ come from the germline V gene. The CDR3 consists of 16 residues. V trimming: 3 bases; J trimming: 1 base; junction bases outside the gene matches: 6. The CDR3 DNA is TGCGCCAGCAGCTCAGGGACAGGGGCTTCGAACACTGAAGCTTTCTTT. This sequence encodes CASSSGTGASNTEAFF.

Here the CDR3 reads CASTERGIQYF. The DNA of the CDR3 is TGCGCCAGCACGGAGCGGGGAATTCAGTACTTC. This chain links TRBV10-2 with TRBJ2-4; 7 nucleotides agree with TRBD2. CDR1 is WSHSY, CDR2 SAAADI, per germline. Trimming took 7 bases from V and 10 from J; bases not matched to a gene: 4. The CDR3 has 11 amino acids.

The CDR3 loop reads CAISESTEGNQPQHF. DNA of the CDR3: TGTGCCATCAGTGAGTCGACTGAGGGCAATCAGCCCCAGCATTTT. This sequence joins TRBV10-3 and TRBJ1-5; D not resolved. With 0 bases removed from V and 2 bases from J, the gap between germline ends came to 8 bases. This CDR3 spans 15 amino acids. Germline V gene sequence: CDR1 ENHRY, CDR2 SYGVKD.

The V and J genes are TRBV25-1 and TRBJ2-1; TRBD2 matches at 12 bases. The germline CDR1 and CDR2 sequences are MGHDK and SYGVNS. V gave up 2 bases and J gave up 2 bases; unmatched junction bases: 4. The CDR3 has 17 amino acids. The CDR3 loop is CASSEGLAGTTYNEQFF. The DNA for the CDR3 is TGTGCCAGCAGTGAAGGACTAGCGGGGACCACCTACAATGAGCAGTTCTTC.

The rearrangement uses TRBV30 and TRBJ1-2, with D possibly being TRBD1 (6 bases). The CDR3 runs 13 residues. V dropped 2 bases and J dropped 6 bases, with 13 bases sitting between them. Germline values: CDR1 GTSNPN, CDR2 SVGIG (reference sequence). CDR3 nucleotides: TGTGCCTGGAGTAGGCAGGGGACCCATGGCTACACCTTC. Translation gives CAWSRQGTHGYTF.

This chain connects TRBV9 to TRBJ1-6; D is unresolved. The V and J ends lost 5 bases and 5 bases respectively, with 8 bases between them. CDR3 length: 13 residues. The V gene's germline CDR1 is SGDLS and CDR2 YYNGEE. The CDR3 is CASRESHNSPLHF. The CDR3 DNA reads as TGTGCCAGCAGAGAGAGTCATAATTCACCCCTCCACTTT. Using reference TRBV9 and TRBJ1-6 for the parts outside the CDR3, the full variable domain is DSGVTQTPKHLITATGQRVTLRCSPRSGDLSVYWYQQSLDQGLQFLIQYYNGEERAKGNILERFSAQQFPDLHSELNLSSLELGDSALYFCASRESHNSPLHFGNGTRLTVT.

The rearrangement links TRBV6-1 to TRBJ1-2, with no clear D. CDR1 is MNHNS and CDR2 is SASEGT in the germline V gene. The CDR3 runs to 14 residues. V lost 5 bases and J 7 bases, leaving 17 bases between the germline ends. The CDR3 protein is CASSLAGKGPGYTF. As DNA, the CDR3 is TGTGCCAGCAGTTTAGCCGGGAAGGGCCCTGGCTACACCTTC.

The V gene is TRBV5-1, the J gene TRBJ2-2, with TRBD1 identical over 10 bases. From germline, CDR1 is SGHRS and CDR2 YFSETQ. The CDR3 loop spans 15 amino acids. V dropped 3 bases and J dropped 6; count of bases not matched to a gene: 5. Here the CDR3 DNA reads TGCGCCAGCAGCTCCCGACAGGGGGCCGCCGGGGAGCTGTTTTTT. The encoded protein is CASSSRQGAAGELFF.

The chain carries TRBV18 and TRBJ1-5; D gene unclear. Trimming pared 0 bases from V and 9 bases from J, leaving 6 bases between. This CDR3 region has 12 residues. Germline CDR1 and CDR2: KGHSH and LQKENI. In nucleotides, the CDR3 is TGTGCCAGCTCACCACCGGATCGGCCCCAGCATTTT. As protein: CASSPPDRPQHF.

The CDR3: CASSLQYFADTQYF. The CDR3 DNA sequence: TGTGCCAGCAGCTTACAGTACTTCGCAGATACGCAGTATTTT. The rearrangement links TRBV11-2 to TRBJ2-3, with no clear D. Trimming removed 2 bases from V and 4 bases from J, with 10 bases in between. Germline CDR1 reads SGHAT; CDR2 reads FQNNGV. The CDR3 is 14 amino acids.

The rearrangement links TRBV6-1 to TRBJ1-5; no reliable D call. Trimming pared 7 bases from V and 0 bases from J, leaving 7 bases between. The CDR3 consists of 13 residues. The germline V gene has CDR1 MNHNS and CDR2 SASEGT. CDR3 sequence reads: CASIDNSNQPQHF. CDR3 sequence (DNA): TGTGCCAGCATTGACAATAGCAATCAGCCCCAGCATTTT.

J is TRBJ1-5 and V is TRBV18, with D hard to call. The germline V gene has CDR1 KGHSH and CDR2 LQKENI. There are 13 residues in the CDR3. Deletions cut 3 bases from V and 5 bases from J, with 8 bases between. The CDR3 is CASSPGRDQPQHF. The CDR3 DNA follows: TGTGCCAGCTCACCCGGACGGGATCAGCCCCAGCATTTT.

The DNA for the CDR3 is TGTGCCAGCAGATGGCGGTATAATTCACCCCTCCACTTT. The encoded protein is CASRWRYNSPLHF. This chain links TRBV27 with TRBJ1-6; D unresolved. Per the germline V gene, CDR1 is MNHEY and CDR2 is SMNVEV (reference sequence). V lost 6 bases, J lost 4 bases, and 7 bases lay in between. The length of the CDR3 is 13 residues.

The rearrangement uses TRBV10-3 and TRBJ1-5, with TRBD1 matching 9 bases. Germline-derived CDR1 and CDR2 are ENHRY and SYGVKD. V shed 10 bases and J 4 bases; nucleotides not matched to a gene: 5. The CDR3 totals 13 residues. CDR3 loop: CANEDRGNQPQHF. The DNA for the CDR3 is TGTGCCAACGAGGACAGGGGTAATCAGCCCCAGCATTTT.

The V and J genes are TRBV6-4 and TRBJ2-7, with D unclear. The germline V gene encodes CDR1 MRHNA and CDR2 SNTAGT. V was pared by 7 bases and J by 7 bases, with 14 bases between. The CDR3 sequence is 12 residues long. DNA of the CDR3: TGTGCCAGCATTCAGGCCCCCGCAGAGCAGTACGTC. Its protein is CASIQAPAEQYV.

The chain uses TRBV28 and TRBJ1-1; D remains unclear. The CDR3 has 14 residues. Trimming pared 5 bases from V and 4 bases from J, leaving 14 bases between. Germline values: CDR1 MDHEN, CDR2 SYDVKM. The CDR3 coding sequence is TGTGCCAGCAGTCCCCTGGCCGCGACCACTGAAGCTTTCTTT. Translated: CASSPLAATTEAFF.

The rearrangement links TRBV11-1 to TRBJ1-2; TRBD1 matches 7 bases. With 4 bases clipped from V and 3 bases from J, the junction kept 11 bases outside the gene matches. Germline V gene data show CDR1 as SGHAT and CDR2 as FQDESV (reference sequence). There are 16 residues in the CDR3. The CDR3 bases are TGTGCCAGCAGCTACGCTAGACAGGGCTCGGACTATGGCTACACCTTC. It yields the protein CASSYARQGSDYGYTF.

The chain couples TRBV5-6 to TRBJ1-1, with TRBD1 as a possible D gene (5 bases). The germline gives CDR1 SGHDT, CDR2 YYEEEE. The CDR3 extends over 12 amino acids. Trimming cost V 0 bases and J 5 bases, with 5 bases left between them. The DNA of the CDR3 is TGTGCCAGCAGCTTGGGGACAACTGAAGCTTTCTTT. Encoded protein: CASSLGTTEAFF.

The V call is TRBV29-1, the J call TRBJ2-5, with TRBD1 as a possible D gene (6 bases). CDR3 length equals 13 residues. CDR1 is SQVTM and CDR2 is ANQGSEA in the germline V gene. V dropped 6 bases and J dropped 5 bases, with 16 bases sitting between them. CDR3 region: CSVKVGAGETQYF. The CDR3 nucleotides read TGCAGCGTCAAGGTGGGGGCCGGGGAGACCCAGTACTTC.